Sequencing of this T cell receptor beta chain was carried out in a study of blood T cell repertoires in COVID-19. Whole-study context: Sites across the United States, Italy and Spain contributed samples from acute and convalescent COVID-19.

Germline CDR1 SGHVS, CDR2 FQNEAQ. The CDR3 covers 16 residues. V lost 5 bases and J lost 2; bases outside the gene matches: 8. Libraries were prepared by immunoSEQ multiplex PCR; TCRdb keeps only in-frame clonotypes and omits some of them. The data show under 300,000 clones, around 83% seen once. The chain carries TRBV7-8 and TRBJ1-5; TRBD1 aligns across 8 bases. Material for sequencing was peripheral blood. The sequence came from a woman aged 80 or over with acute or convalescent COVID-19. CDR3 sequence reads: CASSDLQGGGNQPQHF. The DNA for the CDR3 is TGTGCCAGCAGCGATCTACAGGGGGGTGGCAATCAGCCCCAGCATTTT.